This T cell receptor (beta chain) emerged from a study of post-analysis software for immune sequencing data. Overall study: The cohort encompassed relapsing-remitting, secondary progressive and progressive-relapsing multiple sclerosis disease courses. Whole-study findings and limits: Controls showed significantly higher normalized Chao1 diversity than did multiple sclerosis patients. With TRBV5-6, TRBV5-1 and TRBV20-1 included, about five TRBV segments were more frequent in patients than in controls.

Unique molecular identifiers tagged the TCR beta cDNA libraries. Out of about 1 to 11 million T cells, some 500,000 cDNA molecules were generated. Via MiXCR, TCRdb re-called the PCR reads, giving one row per CDR3 protein. The sample has 820,000 or so distinct CDR3 sequences, approximately 53% seen once. Germline V gene sequence: CDR1 MNHEY, CDR2 SVGAGI. CDR3 size: 13 residues. A note on this clonotype: Its antigen is not identified. One end of the junction is discordant with germline, which a read error may explain.

The clonotype was recovered from a girl between 10 and 17 years old with multiple sclerosis. Specimen: blood. This chain joins TRBV6-5 and TRBJ2-7; the D call may be TRBD1 or TRBD2 (7 bases each). As DNA, the CDR3 is TGTGCCAGCACCAGGGGGGGAACCTACGAGCGGTACTTC. Protein: CASTRGGTYERYF.